This is a list of T cell receptor beta chains from one sample in a study of T cells after yellow fever vaccination. TCRdb ran MiXCR on the 5' RACE reads and lists one entry per CDR3 protein. Of some 340,000 distinct CDR3 sequences in the sample, approximately 12% were seen once. This specimen consisted of CD4+ T cells sorted from PBMCs, obtained 45 days after the yellow fever booster vaccination. Every receptor here comes from a man in his late teens or twenties who received the YFV17D yellow fever vaccine. The CDR3 runs from the conserved cysteine through the conserved F or W. The order of the fields is D gene, clone size, V gene, J gene, CDR3 length, CDR3 protein, CDR3 DNA. D genes are given only for firm matches. Clone size is not always given. Where it is, it says once, few, many or a class for expanded clones.

>.|.|TRBV4-3|TRBJ2-3|15
CASSHDRSQPDTQYF
TGCGCCAGCAGCCACGATAGGTCCCAGCCGGATACGCAGTATTTT
>.|.|TRBV5-1|TRBJ2-4|14
CASSLWGLMDIQYF
TGCGCCAGCAGCTTGTGGGGGCTGATGGACATTCAGTACTTC
>.|.|TRBV7-2|TRBJ1-5|15
CASSSEVGVNQPQHF
TGTGCCAGCAGCTCCGAGGTAGGGGTGAATCAGCCCCAGCATTTT
>.|.|TRBV6-5|TRBJ2-5|13
CASSYARQETQYF
TGTGCCAGCAGTTACGCCAGACAAGAGACCCAGTACTTC
>.|.|TRBV7-9|TRBJ1-6|16
CAGSSFGGVYNSPLHF
TGTGCCGGCAGCTCCTTCGGCGGGGTGTATAATTCACCCCTCCACTTT
>TRBD2|.|TRBV7-3|TRBJ2-3|15
CASSLLALKADTQYF
TGTGCCAGCAGCCTACTAGCGTTGAAGGCAGATACGCAGTATTTT
>TRBD2|.|TRBV3-1|TRBJ2-2|15
CASSRAGGHTGELFF
TGTGCCAGCAGCCGAGCGGGGGGACACACCGGGGAGCTGTTTTTT
>.|.|TRBV4-3|TRBJ2-1|15
CASSQDSRGPLGSFF
TGCGCCAGCAGCCAAGACTCGCGGGGGCCTCTGGGTTCCTTCTTC
>.|.|TRBV7-9|TRBJ1-1|15
CASSLDGGGWTEAFF
TGTGCCAGCAGCTTAGATGGGGGCGGTTGGACTGAAGCTTTCTTT
>.|.|TRBV20-1|TRBJ1-2|14
CSARVPTGNYGYTF
TGCAGTGCTAGGGTCCCGACAGGCAACTATGGCTACACCTTC
>.|.|TRBV6-5|TRBJ1-1|15
CASSPYPQGTTEAFF
TGTGCCAGCAGTCCCTACCCCCAGGGAACCACTGAAGCTTTCTTT
>.|few|TRBV18|TRBJ1-1|14
CASSEGFMNTEAFF
TGTGCCAGCTCAGAAGGGTTCATGAACACTGAAGCTTTCTTT
>TRBD2|.|TRBV30|TRBJ2-5|13
CAWSLAAWETQYF
TGTGCCTGGAGTCTAGCGGCGTGGGAGACCCAGTACTTC
>.|few|TRBV5-4|TRBJ2-5|12
CASSSRTGTQYF
TGTGCCAGCAGCTCCCGGACGGGGACCCAGTACTTC
>.|.|TRBV7-2|TRBJ1-5|15
CASSGGGSGNQPQHF
TGTGCCAGCAGCGGAGGGGGTTCTGGCAATCAGCCCCAGCATTTT
>TRBD1|few|TRBV4-1|TRBJ1-4|14
CASSTPGQEEKLFF
TGCGCCAGCAGCACTCCGGGACAGGAGGAAAAACTGTTTTTT
>TRBD2|few|TRBV15|TRBJ2-1|17
CATSSGLGVTSLNEQFF
TGTGCCACCAGCTCAGGACTAGGGGTTACGTCCCTGAATGAGCAGTTCTTC
>.|.|TRBV19|TRBJ2-3|14
CASSRMVAADTQYF
TGTGCCAGTAGTCGGATGGTTGCTGCAGATACGCAGTATTTT
>TRBD2|few|TRBV6-4|TRBJ2-1|15
CASSDRRGAYNEQFF
TGTGCCAGCAGTGACCGGCGGGGGGCATACAATGAGCAGTTCTTC
>.|.|TRBV2|TRBJ2-2|11
CASTLGGELFF
TGTGCCAGCACCTTGGGGGGGGAGCTGTTTTTT
>.|.|TRBV5-1|TRBJ1-2|13
CASSLAGQYGYTF
TGCGCCAGCAGCTTGGCCGGGCAGTATGGCTACACCTTC
>.|few|TRBV7-2|TRBJ1-1|17
CASSQLPFVGANTEAFF
TGTGCCAGCAGCCAACTGCCCTTTGTCGGGGCGAACACTGAAGCTTTCTTT
>.|many|TRBV5-5|TRBJ2-5|15
CASSLTRGWQETQYF
TGTGCCAGCAGCTTGACCAGGGGATGGCAAGAGACCCAGTACTTC
>TRBD1|.|TRBV7-2|TRBJ1-2|15
CASSKGTANNYGYTF
TGTGCCAGCAGCAAAGGGACAGCCAATAACTATGGCTACACCTTC
>.|few|TRBV19|TRBJ2-7|14
CASREQGGSYEQYF
TGTGCCAGTAGGGAACAAGGGGGCTCCTACGAGCAGTACTTC
>TRBD1|.|TRBV12-3/TRBV12-4|TRBJ1-2|17
CASSLAPTGGRNYGYTF
TGTGCCAGCAGTTTAGCGCCTACAGGGGGTCGTAACTATGGCTACACCTTC
>TRBD2|few|TRBV20-1|TRBJ2-2|14
CSALAGGNAGELFF
TGCAGTGCTCTAGCGGGGGGGAACGCCGGGGAGCTGTTTTTT
>.|.|TRBV27|TRBJ1-5|14
CASSRQSSNQPQHF
TGTGCCAGCAGTCGACAGAGCAGCAATCAGCCCCAGCATTTT
>.|few|TRBV5-4|TRBJ2-1|12
CASSLAGGLRFF
TGTGCCAGCAGCTTGGCCGGAGGGTTGCGGTTCTTC
>.|few|TRBV18|TRBJ2-2|15
CASSPSGSHTGELFF
TGTGCCAGCTCACCATCGGGAAGTCACACCGGGGAGCTGTTTTTT
>TRBD2|.|TRBV20-1|TRBJ2-1|14
CSARLAGGPNEQFF
TGCAGTGCTAGACTAGCGGGGGGGCCCAATGAGCAGTTCTTC
>TRBD1|.|TRBV10-2|TRBJ2-1|15
CASRLGQGTYNEQFF
TGCGCCAGCAGACTCGGACAGGGGACTTACAATGAGCAGTTCTTC
>.|.|TRBV7-2|TRBJ2-3|13
CASSLQSGDTQYF
TGTGCCAGCAGCTTACAAAGCGGTGATACGCAGTATTTT
>.|.|TRBV7-9|TRBJ2-3|15
CASSLVQGKADTQYF
TGTGCCAGCAGCTTAGTCCAGGGAAAGGCAGATACGCAGTATTTT
>.|few|TRBV3-1|TRBJ1-5|12
CASSRPGQPQHF
TGTGCCAGCAGCCGTCCGGGGCAGCCCCAGCATTTT
>.|few|TRBV6-4|TRBJ2-3|18
CASSDSNVVNPSQDTQYF
TGTGCCAGCAGTGACTCGAACGTAGTCAACCCATCACAAGATACGCAGTATTTT
>.|many|TRBV29-1|TRBJ2-3|12
CSARAGGHTQYF
TGCAGCGCCCGGGCGGGTGGGCATACGCAGTATTTT
>TRBD1|.|TRBV4-1|TRBJ2-2|16
CASSQEGTGGSGELFF
TGCGCCAGCAGCCAAGAAGGGACAGGGGGCTCCGGGGAGCTGTTTTTT
>TRBD2|many|TRBV7-3|TRBJ2-3|17
CASSLEGGGTFTDTQYF
TGTGCCAGCAGCTTAGAGGGCGGGGGGACCTTCACAGATACGCAGTATTTT
>.|few|TRBV3-1|TRBJ2-7|12
CASRDKSYEQYF
TGTGCCAGCAGGGACAAATCCTACGAGCAGTACTTC
>TRBD1|few|TRBV19|TRBJ2-7|13
CASSTTGGVEQYF
TGTGCCAGTAGTACGACAGGGGGAGTCGAGCAGTACTTC
>.|.|TRBV5-1|TRBJ2-2|13
CASSWIEGGELFF
TGCGCCAGCAGCTGGATCGAGGGCGGGGAGCTGTTTTTT
>.|few|TRBV5-1|TRBJ2-7|16
CASSLAGSRGSYEQYF
TGCGCCAGCAGCTTGGCCGGGTCACGGGGCTCCTACGAGCAGTACTTC
>TRBD2|few|TRBV7-9|TRBJ2-4|20
CASSLGFSGLADLAKNIQYF
TGTGCCAGCAGCTTAGGATTCTCGGGACTAGCGGATCTAGCCAAAAACATTCAGTACTTC
>TRBD1|.|TRBV10-3|TRBJ1-1|13
CAITNDRDTEAFF
TGTGCCATCACCAACGACAGGGACACTGAAGCTTTCTTT
>.|few|TRBV5-1|TRBJ2-7|12
CASSLPSYEQYF
TGCGCCAGCAGCTTACCAAGCTACGAGCAGTACTTC
>.|.|TRBV7-9|TRBJ1-1|17
CASRPILRIQPNTEAFF
TGTGCCAGCAGGCCAATACTCAGGATACAGCCGAACACTGAAGCTTTCTTT
>.|.|TRBV4-1|TRBJ2-2|16
CASSLGLARNTGELFF
TGCGCCAGCAGCCTAGGGCTAGCGAGGAACACCGGGGAGCTGTTTTTT
>.|.|TRBV5-5|TRBJ2-5|16
CASSLDQGYGQETQYF
TGTGCCAGCAGCTTGGACCAGGGGTATGGACAAGAGACCCAGTACTTC
>TRBD2|few|TRBV6-5|TRBJ2-2|18
CASRRLAGGETNTGELFF
TGTGCCAGCAGACGCCTAGCGGGGGGGGAAACGAACACCGGGGAGCTGTTTTTT
>.|few|TRBV6-5|TRBJ2-2|14
CASSYSVHTGELFF
TGTGCCAGCAGTTACTCGGTCCACACCGGGGAGCTGTTTTTT
>TRBD2|.|TRBV10-3|TRBJ2-1|16
CAISEAGTSGGDEQFF
TGTGCCATCAGTGAGGCCGGGACTAGCGGGGGCGATGAGCAGTTCTTC